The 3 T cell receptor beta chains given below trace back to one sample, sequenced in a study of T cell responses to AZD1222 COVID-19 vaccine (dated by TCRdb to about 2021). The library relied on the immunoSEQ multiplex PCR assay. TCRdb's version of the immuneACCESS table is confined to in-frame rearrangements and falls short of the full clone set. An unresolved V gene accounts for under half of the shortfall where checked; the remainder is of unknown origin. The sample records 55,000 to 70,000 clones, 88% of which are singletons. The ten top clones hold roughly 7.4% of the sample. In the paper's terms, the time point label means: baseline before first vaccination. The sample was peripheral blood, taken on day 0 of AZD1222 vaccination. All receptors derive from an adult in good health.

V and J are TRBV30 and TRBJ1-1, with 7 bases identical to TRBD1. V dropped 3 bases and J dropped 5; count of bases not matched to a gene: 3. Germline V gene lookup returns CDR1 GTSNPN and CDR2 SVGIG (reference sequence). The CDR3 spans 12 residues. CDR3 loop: CAWSWTGTEAFF. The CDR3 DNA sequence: TGTGCCTGGAGCTGGACAGGTACTGAAGCTTTCTTT.

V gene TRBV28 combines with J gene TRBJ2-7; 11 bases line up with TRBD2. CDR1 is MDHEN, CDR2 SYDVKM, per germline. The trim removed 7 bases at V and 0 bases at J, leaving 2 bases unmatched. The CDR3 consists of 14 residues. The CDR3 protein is CASMGLAVSYEQYF. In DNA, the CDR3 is TGTGCCAGCATGGGACTAGCGGTCTCCTACGAGCAGTACTTC.

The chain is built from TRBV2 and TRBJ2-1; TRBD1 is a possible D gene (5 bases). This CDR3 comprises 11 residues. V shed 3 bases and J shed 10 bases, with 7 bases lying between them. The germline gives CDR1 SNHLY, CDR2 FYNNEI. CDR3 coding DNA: TGTGCCAGCAGTGAGAGGACAGAGCAGTTCTTC. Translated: CASSERTEQFF.